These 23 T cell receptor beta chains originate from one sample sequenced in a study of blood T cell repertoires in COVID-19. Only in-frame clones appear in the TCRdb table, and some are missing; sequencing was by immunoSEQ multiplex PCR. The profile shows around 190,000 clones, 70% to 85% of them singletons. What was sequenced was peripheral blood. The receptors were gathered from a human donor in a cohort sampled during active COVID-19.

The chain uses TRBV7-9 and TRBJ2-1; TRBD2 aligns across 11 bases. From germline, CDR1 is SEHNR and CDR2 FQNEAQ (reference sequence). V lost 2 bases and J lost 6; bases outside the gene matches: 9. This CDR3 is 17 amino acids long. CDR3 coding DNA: TGTGCCAGCAGCTTAATGACTAGCGGGATGAGCGGCAATGAGCAGTTCTTC. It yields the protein CASSLMTSGMSGNEQFF.

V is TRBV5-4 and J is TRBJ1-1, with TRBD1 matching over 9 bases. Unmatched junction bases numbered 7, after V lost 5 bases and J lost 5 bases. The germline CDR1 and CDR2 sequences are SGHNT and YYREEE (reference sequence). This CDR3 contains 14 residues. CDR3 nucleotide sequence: TGTGCCAGCAGTCACAGGACAGGGGAGACTGAAGCTTTCTTT. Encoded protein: CASSHRTGETEAFF.

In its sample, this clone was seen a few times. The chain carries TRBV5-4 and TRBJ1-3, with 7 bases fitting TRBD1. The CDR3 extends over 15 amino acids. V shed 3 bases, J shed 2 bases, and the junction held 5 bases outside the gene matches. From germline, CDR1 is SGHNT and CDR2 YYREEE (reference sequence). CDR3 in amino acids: CASSSGGTAGNTIYF. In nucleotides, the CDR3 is TGTGCCAGCAGCTCCGGCGGGACAGCTGGAAACACCATATATTTT.

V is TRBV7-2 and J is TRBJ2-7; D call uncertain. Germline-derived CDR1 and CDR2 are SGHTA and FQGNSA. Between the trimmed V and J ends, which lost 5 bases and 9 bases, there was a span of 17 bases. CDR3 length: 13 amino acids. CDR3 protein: CASSPSGGSGQYF. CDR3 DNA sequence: TGTGCCAGCAGCCCCTCTGGTGGCTCAGGGCAGTACTTC.

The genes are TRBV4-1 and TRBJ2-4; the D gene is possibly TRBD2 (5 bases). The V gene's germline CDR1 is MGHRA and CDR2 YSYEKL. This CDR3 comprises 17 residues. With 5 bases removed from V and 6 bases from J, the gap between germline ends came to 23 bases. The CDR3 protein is CASSLSPGKLVGNIQYF. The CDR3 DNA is TGCGCCAGCAGCTTATCGCCGGGAAAGCTTGTCGGAAACATTCAGTACTTC.

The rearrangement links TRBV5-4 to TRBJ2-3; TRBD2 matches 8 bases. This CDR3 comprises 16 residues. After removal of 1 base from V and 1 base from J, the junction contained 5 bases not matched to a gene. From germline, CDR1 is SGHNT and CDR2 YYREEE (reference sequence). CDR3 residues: CASSLTSGLRTDTQYF. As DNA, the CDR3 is TGTGCCAGCAGCTTGACTAGCGGCCTTCGCACAGATACGCAGTATTTT.

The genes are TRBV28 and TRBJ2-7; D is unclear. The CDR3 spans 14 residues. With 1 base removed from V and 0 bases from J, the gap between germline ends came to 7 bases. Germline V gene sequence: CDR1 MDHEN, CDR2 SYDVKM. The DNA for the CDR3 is TGTGCCAGCAGTTTATTTCAGGACTCCTACGAGCAGTACTTC. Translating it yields CASSLFQDSYEQYF. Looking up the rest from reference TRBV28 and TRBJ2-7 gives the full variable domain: DVKVTQSSRYLVKRTGEKVFLECVQDMDHENMFWYRQDPGLGLRLIYFSYDVKMKEKGDIPEGYSVSREKKERFSLILESASTNQTSMYLCASSLFQDSYEQYFGPGTRLTVT.

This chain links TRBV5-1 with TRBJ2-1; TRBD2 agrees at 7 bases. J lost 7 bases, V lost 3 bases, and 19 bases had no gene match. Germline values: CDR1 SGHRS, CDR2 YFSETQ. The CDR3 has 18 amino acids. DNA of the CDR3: TGCGCCAGCAGCTCGAGCCCCCTGGGCGGGAGTTTAGGGAATGAGCAGTTCTTC. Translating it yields CASSSSPLGGSLGNEQFF.

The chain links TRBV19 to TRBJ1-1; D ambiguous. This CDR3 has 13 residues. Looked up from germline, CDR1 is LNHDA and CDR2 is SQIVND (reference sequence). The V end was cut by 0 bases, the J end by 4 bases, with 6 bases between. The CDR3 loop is CASSIDEGTEAFF. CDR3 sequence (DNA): TGTGCCAGTAGTATAGATGAGGGCACTGAAGCTTTCTTT.

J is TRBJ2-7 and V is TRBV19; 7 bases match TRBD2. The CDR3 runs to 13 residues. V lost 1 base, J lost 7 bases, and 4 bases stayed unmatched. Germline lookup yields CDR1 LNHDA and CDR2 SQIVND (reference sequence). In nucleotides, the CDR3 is TGTGCCAGTAGTATAGTCGGGGGGAATGAGCAGTACTTC. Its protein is CASSIVGGNEQYF.

CDR3 in DNA: TGTGCCAGCAGTTTATACAGGGACTACAATGAGCAGTTCTTC. Translating it yields CASSLYRDYNEQFF. The J gene is TRBJ2-1, the V gene TRBV28; a weak D match, TRBD1 (6 bases). V was trimmed by 1 base and J by 3 bases, leaving 7 bases between them. CDR1 MDHEN and CDR2 SYDVKM come from the germline V gene. CDR3 size: 14 residues.

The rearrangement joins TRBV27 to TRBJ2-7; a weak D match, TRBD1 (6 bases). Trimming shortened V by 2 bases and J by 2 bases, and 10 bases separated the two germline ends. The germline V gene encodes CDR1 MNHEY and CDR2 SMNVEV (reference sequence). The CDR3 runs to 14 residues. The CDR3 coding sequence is TGTGCCAGCAGTTTAGGGGGCCCGCCCTACGAGCAGTACTTC. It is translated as CASSLGGPPYEQYF.

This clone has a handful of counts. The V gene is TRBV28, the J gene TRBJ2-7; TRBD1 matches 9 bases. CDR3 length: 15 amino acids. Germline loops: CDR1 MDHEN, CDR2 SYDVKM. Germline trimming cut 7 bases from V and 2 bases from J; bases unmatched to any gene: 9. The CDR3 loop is CASKGRDRATYEQYF. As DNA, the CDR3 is TGTGCCAGCAAAGGGCGGGACAGGGCAACCTACGAGCAGTACTTC.

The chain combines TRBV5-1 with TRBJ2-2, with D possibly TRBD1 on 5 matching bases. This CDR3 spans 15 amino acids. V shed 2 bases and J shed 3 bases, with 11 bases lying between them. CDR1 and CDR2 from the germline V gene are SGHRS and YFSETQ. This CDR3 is CASSFVGPDTGELFF. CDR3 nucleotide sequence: TGCGCCAGCAGCTTCGTGGGGCCGGACACCGGGGAGCTGTTTTTT.

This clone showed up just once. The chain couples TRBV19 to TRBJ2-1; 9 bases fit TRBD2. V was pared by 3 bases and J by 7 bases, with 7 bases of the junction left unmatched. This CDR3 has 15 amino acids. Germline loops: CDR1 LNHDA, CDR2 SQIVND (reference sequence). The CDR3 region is CASSIGGRALNEQFF. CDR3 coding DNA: TGTGCCAGTAGTATCGGCGGGAGGGCCTTGAATGAGCAGTTCTTC.

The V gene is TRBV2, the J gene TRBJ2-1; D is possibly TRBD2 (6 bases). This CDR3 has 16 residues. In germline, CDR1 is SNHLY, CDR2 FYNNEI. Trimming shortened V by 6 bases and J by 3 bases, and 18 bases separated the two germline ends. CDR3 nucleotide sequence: TGTGCCAGCAGAGAACAAAGGGACTCCTACTACAATGAGCAGTTCTTC. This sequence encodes CASREQRDSYYNEQFF.

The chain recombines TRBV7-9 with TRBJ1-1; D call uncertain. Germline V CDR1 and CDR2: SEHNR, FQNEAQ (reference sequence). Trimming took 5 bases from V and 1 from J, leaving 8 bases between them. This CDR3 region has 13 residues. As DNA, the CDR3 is TGTGCCAGCAGCCACGGAGGGAACACTGAAGCTTTCTTT. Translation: CASSHGGNTEAFF.

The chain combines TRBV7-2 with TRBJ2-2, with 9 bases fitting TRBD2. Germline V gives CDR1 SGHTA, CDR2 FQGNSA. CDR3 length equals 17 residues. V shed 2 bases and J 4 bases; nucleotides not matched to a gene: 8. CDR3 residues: CASSLFGGRAGTGELFF. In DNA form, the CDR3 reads TGTGCCAGCAGCTTATTTGGCGGGAGGGCTGGCACCGGGGAGCTGTTTTTT.

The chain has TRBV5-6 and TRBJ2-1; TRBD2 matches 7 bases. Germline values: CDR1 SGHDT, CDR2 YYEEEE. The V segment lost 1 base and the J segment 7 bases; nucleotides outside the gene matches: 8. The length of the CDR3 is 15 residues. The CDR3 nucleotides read TGTGCCAGCAGCTTGTTTGCGGGAGATCGAAATGAGCAGTTCTTC. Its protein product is CASSLFAGDRNEQFF.

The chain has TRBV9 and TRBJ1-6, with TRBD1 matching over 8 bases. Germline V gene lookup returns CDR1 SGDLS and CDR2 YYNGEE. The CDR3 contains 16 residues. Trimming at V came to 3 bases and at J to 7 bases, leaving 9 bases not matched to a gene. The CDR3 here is CASSERARQGNSPLHF. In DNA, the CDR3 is TGTGCCAGCAGCGAGCGGGCACGACAGGGGAATTCACCCCTCCACTTT.

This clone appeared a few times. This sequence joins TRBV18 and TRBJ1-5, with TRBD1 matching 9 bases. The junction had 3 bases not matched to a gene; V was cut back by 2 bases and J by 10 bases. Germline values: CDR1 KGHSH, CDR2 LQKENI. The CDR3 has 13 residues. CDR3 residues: CASSPDRGEPQHF. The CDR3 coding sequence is TGTGCCAGCTCACCAGACAGGGGGGAACCCCAGCATTTT.

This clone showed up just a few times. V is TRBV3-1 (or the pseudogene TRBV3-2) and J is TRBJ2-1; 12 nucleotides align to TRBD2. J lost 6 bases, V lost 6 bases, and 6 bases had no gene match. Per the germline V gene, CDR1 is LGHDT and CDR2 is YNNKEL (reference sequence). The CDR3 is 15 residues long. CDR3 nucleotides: TGTGCCAGCAGTCGACTAGCGGGAGCCCCCAATGAGCAGTTCTTC. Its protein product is CASSRLAGAPNEQFF.

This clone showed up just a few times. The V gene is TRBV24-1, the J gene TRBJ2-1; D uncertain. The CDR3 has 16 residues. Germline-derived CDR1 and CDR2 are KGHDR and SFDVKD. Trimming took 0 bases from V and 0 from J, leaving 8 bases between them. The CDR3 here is CATSDLSASSYNEQFF. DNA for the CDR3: TGTGCCACCAGTGATTTGAGCGCGAGCTCCTACAATGAGCAGTTCTTC.